The 9 T cell receptor beta chains below come from one sample, sequenced in a study of OX40 agonist ivuxolimab in advanced cancers. Using immunoSEQ multiplex PCR, the repertoire was profiled, and TCRdb retains in-frame clones only, with some absent. Seen here are roughly 67,000 clones, 86% observed once, and the top ten hold around 0.7%. This specimen was CD4+ or CD8+ T cells sorted from blood, taken in a trial of the OX40 agonist ivuxolimab. The receptor set was obtained from an adult with an advanced solid tumor such as melanoma, head and neck, liver or kidney cancer.

Only a few counts were recorded for this clone. This chain links TRBV6-1 with TRBJ2-2, with TRBD1 matching 7 bases. V lost 4 bases to trimming and J lost 0 bases; unmatched junction nucleotides: 8. Germline CDR1 and CDR2: MNHNS and SASEGT. CDR3 size: 17 residues. The CDR3 DNA is TGTGCCAGCAGTGGTGGGACAGCAGCCGCGAACACCGGGGAGCTGTTTTTT. Its translation: CASSGGTAAANTGELFF.

This chain joins TRBV5-1 and TRBJ1-6; 7 bases fit TRBD1. The germline V gene encodes CDR1 SGHRS and CDR2 YFSETQ. Trimming cost V 4 bases and J 7 bases; bases outside gene matches: 8. This CDR3 contains 15 residues. The CDR3 nucleotides read TGCGCCAGCAGCCGTCAACGGGACAGCAATTCACCCCTCCACTTT. Residues: CASSRQRDSNSPLHF.

This sequence joins TRBV5-1 and TRBJ1-1; D not resolved. CDR3 size: 16 residues. V was cut by 1 base and J by 0 bases, with 13 bases left in between. Per the germline V gene, CDR1 is SGHRS and CDR2 is YFSETQ. Here the CDR3 reads CASSLSENGLNTEAFF. DNA for the CDR3: TGCGCCAGCAGCTTGTCGGAAAACGGTTTGAACACTGAAGCTTTCTTT.

The rearrangement links TRBV15 to TRBJ2-5; 13 bases fit TRBD2. The CDR3 consists of 13 residues. After removal of 7 bases from V and 5 bases from J, the junction contained 1 base not matched to a gene. Germline loops: CDR1 LNHNV, CDR2 YYDKDF (reference sequence). CDR3 bases: TGTGCCACCAAGACTAGCGGGGGGGAGACCCAGTACTTC. It encodes CATKTSGGETQYF.

The chain couples TRBV5-1 to TRBJ1-1, with 7 bases fitting TRBD1. Germline V gene lookup returns CDR1 SGHRS and CDR2 YFSETQ. CDR3 length equals 15 residues. Trimming took 4 bases from V and 4 from J; bases not matched to a gene: 10. CDR3 nucleotides: TGCGCCAGCAGCGGTAGACAGGGACGAGTCACTGAAGCTTTCTTT. Amino acid sequence: CASSGRQGRVTEAFF.

This clone was detected once. V and J are TRBV28 and TRBJ2-1; 9 nucleotides match TRBD1. This CDR3 is 15 amino acids long. V dropped 7 bases and J dropped 7; count of bases not matched to a gene: 11. Germline V CDR1 and CDR2: MDHEN, SYDVKM. The DNA of the CDR3 is TGTGCCAGCAATTCCGCCGGGACAGGGATGAATGAGCAGTTCTTC. Translating gives CASNSAGTGMNEQFF.

The chain carries TRBV7-3 and TRBJ2-1; possibly TRBD2 for D (5 bases). The V and J ends lost 4 bases and 4 bases respectively, with 14 bases between them. The CDR3 is 15 amino acids. Germline CDR1 is SGHTA and CDR2 is FQGTGA. The CDR3 DNA reads TGTGCCAGCAGCTCAGAAGCGGCCCCATACAATGAGCAGTTCTTC. The encoded protein is CASSSEAAPYNEQFF.

This sequence joins TRBV29-1 and TRBJ2-1; D not certain. Trimming shortened V by 3 bases and J by 1 base, and 13 bases separated the two germline ends. The CDR3 extends over 15 amino acids. The germline gives CDR1 SQVTM, CDR2 ANQGSEA. CDR3 coding DNA: TGCAGCGTTGATTCAGGATGGAGATCCTACAATGAGCAGTTCTTC. Translating gives CSVDSGWRSYNEQFF.

This sequence joins TRBV27 and TRBJ2-5; 7 nucleotides match TRBD1. V dropped 6 bases and J dropped 2; count of bases not matched to a gene: 3. Germline CDR1 and CDR2: MNHEY and SMNVEV (reference sequence). CDR3 size: 13 residues. CDR3 in DNA: TGTGCCAGCAGCCGGGGACAGCAAGAGACCCAGTACTTC. It encodes CASSRGQQETQYF.